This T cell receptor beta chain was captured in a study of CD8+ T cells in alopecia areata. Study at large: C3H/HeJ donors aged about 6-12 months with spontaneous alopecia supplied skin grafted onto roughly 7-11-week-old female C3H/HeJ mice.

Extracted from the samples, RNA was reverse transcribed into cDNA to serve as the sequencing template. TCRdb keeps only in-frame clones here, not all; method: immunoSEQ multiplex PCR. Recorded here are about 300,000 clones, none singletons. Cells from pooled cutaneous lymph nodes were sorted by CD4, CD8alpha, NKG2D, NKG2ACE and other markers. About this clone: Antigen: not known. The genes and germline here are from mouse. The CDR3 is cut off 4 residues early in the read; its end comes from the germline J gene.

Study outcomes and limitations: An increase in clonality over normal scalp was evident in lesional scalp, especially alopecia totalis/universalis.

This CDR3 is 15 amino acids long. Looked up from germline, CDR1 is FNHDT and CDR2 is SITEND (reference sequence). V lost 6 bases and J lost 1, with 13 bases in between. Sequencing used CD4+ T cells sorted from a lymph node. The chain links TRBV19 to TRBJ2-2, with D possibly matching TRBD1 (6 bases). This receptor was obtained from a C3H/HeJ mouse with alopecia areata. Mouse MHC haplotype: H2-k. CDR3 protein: CASILRDKNTGQLYF. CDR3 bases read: TGTGCCAGCATTCTCCGGGACAAAAACACCGGG.